The T cell receptor (beta chain) under discussion was sequenced for a study of shared clonotypes between healthy human individuals. Study in general: Three plates each covered CD4 naive and memory; CD8 naive two, CD8 memory one. General study findings and limits: What rarefaction showed was incomplete sorted-subset sequencing despite large depth. An expected dependence of interdonor clonotype sharing on sequencing depth was noted.

As regards this clone: The target antigen is unknown.

The V end lost 0 bases, the J end lost 9 bases, and 12 bases lay between the germline ends. This CDR3 is 13 amino acids long. Germline V gives CDR1 SQVTM, CDR2 ANQGSEA. Naive CD8 cells lacked CD45RO and underwent positive selection for CCR7, leaving out terminally differentiated effector memory CD45RA+ cells. Generated by immunoSEQ multiplex PCR, the TCRdb table keeps only in-frame clones and is missing some. The profile shows more than 2 million clones, about 95% of them singletons. The rearrangement links TRBV29-1 to TRBJ2-1; D uncertain. The TCR comes from a man between 18 and 35 years old in good health. Sequenced: naive CD8+ T cells sorted from blood. CDR3 sequence reads: CSVEEGSPPEQFF. The DNA for the CDR3 is TGCAGCGTTGAAGAGGGAAGTCCCCCTGAGCAGTTCTTC.